Below, 10 T cell receptor beta chains from the same sample are listed, as sequenced in a study of tumor-infiltrating lymphocytes in primary liver carcinoma. Researchers generated TCR beta cDNA from about 460 ng of total RNA, relying on a constant-region primer. Library construction for TCR beta comprised three nested multiplex PCR rounds performed with slightly modified ARM-PCR. TRBV1-TRBV30 forward primers paired with a C-beta reverse primer drove the first two PCR rounds, approximately 11 cycles each. TCRdb reanalysed the multiplex PCR reads using MiXCR and keeps one entry per CDR3 protein. The sample includes 90,000 to 150,000 distinct CDR3 sequences, around 65% of them seen just once. Starting material for RNA and DNA co-extraction consisted of roughly 18-34 mg of unsorted bulk tissue. What was sequenced was tumor-adjacent normal liver tissue. These receptors were obtained from a woman aged 55-69 years with primary liver carcinoma and hepatitis B virus infection.

With respect to this clonotype: With a much larger clone just one base away, this may be a read error. This chain uses TRBV28 with TRBJ1-2; 7 nucleotides agree with TRBD1. The CDR3 spans 12 residues. Germline V CDR1 and CDR2: MDHEN, SYDVKM. The CDR3 sequence: CVSRPDRAGYTF. The CDR3 region has the DNA TGTGTCAGCAGGCCCGACAGGGCTGGCTACACCTTC.

Comment on this clonotype: One end of the junction is discordant with germline, which a read error may explain. This chain connects TRBV4-1 to TRBJ2-7, with a possible D match to TRBD1 (6 bases). The CDR3 runs 14 residues. CDR1 is MGHRA and CDR2 is YSYEKL in the germline V gene. CDR3 in DNA: TGCGCTAGCAGCAGGGAACAGGGTTCCTACGAGCTGTACTTC. It translates to CASSREQGSYELYF.

Only one count was recorded for this clonotype. The conserved phenylalanine or tryptophan normally closing the CDR3 is absent here, so this likely arose from a read error. The rearrangement links TRBV11-2 to TRBJ2-1; no reliable D call. V was clipped by 6 bases and J by 10 bases, with 19 bases between them. Germline values: CDR1 SGHAT, CDR2 FQNNGV. The CDR3 sequence is 14 residues long. The CDR3 is CASSPHSRHREQFL. The CDR3 bases are TGTGCCAGCAGTCCGCACTCGAGGCATAGGGAGCAGTTCCTC.

This clonotype was found a few times. J is TRBJ2-2 and V is TRBV7-9, with 7 bases aligning to TRBD2. After removal of 0 bases from V and 5 bases from J, the junction contained 3 bases not matched to a gene. The CDR3 runs 15 residues. Germline CDR1 reads SEHNR; CDR2 reads FQNEAQ (reference sequence). DNA for the CDR3: TGTGCCAGCAGCTTAGCCCTTAGCGGGACCGGGGAGCTGTTTTTT. It translates to CASSLALSGTGELFF.

Comments on this clonotype: The junction shows a germline mismatch at one end, possibly a read error. V usage is TRBV4-1 and J usage is TRBJ2-1; possible D gene TRBD1, 5 bases. CDR3 size: 15 residues. Per the germline V gene, CDR1 is MGHRA and CDR2 is YSYEKL. The CDR3 reads CASSQRGEPYDERFF. In DNA, the CDR3 is TGCGCCAGCAGCCAAAGGGGCGAACCCTACGATGAGCGGTTCTTC.

The sample holds one count of this clonotype. Compared with germline, one end of the junction differs, possibly owing to a read error. The V gene is TRBV12-3 or TRBV12-4, the J gene TRBJ2-2; TRBD2 is a possible D gene (5 bases). This CDR3 comprises 13 residues. CDR3 sequence reads: CASSPGNTGELVF. The CDR3 nucleotides read TGTGCCAGCAGCCCAGGCAACACCGGGGAGCTGGTTTTT.

This chain uses TRBV11-2 with TRBJ1-1; D is perhaps TRBD1 (5 bases). CDR1 SGHAT and CDR2 FQNNGV come from the germline V gene. This CDR3 comprises 15 residues. The CDR3 DNA reads TGTATCAGCAGCCTATCCCGTTTGATGGGGGCTGAAGCTTTCTTT. Translated: CISSLSRLMGAEAFF.

The CDR3 is CASSLKRGASTDTQYF. In DNA, the CDR3 is TGTGCCAGCAGCCTGAAACGGGGGGCGAGCACAGATACGCAGTATTTT. The chain employs TRBV13 and TRBJ2-3, with D possibly matching TRBD2 (7 bases). V was trimmed by 5 bases and J by 0 bases, leaving 15 bases between them. This CDR3 contains 16 residues. Germline V gene data show CDR1 as PRHDT and CDR2 as FYEKMQ (reference sequence).

Notes on this clonotype: The germline gene is not matched at one end of the junction; a read error may be the cause. The V call is TRBV11-2, the J call TRBJ2-3, with 7 bases lining up with TRBD1. Looked up from germline, CDR1 is SGHAT and CDR2 is FQNNGV. The CDR3 contains 14 residues. The DNA of the CDR3 is TGTGCCAGGAGCTTAGACGCAGGGGGAGATACGCATTATTTT. Encoded protein: CARSLDAGGDTHYF.

As to this clonotype: The junction departs from germline at one end; a sequencing error may be responsible. The chain combines TRBV6-1 with TRBJ1-2, with D possibly being TRBD1 (5 bases). The CDR3 runs 13 residues. Germline CDR1 and CDR2: MNHNS and SASEGT. This chain's CDR3 is CGSSKDSVYDYTF. In nucleotides, the CDR3 is TGTGGCAGCAGTAAAGACAGTGTCTATGACTACACCTTC.